This TCR beta chain was obtained from a study of persistence of HIV-infected CD4 T cells. The CDR3 loop spans 17 amino acids. The germline V gene has CDR1 SGDLS and CDR2 YYNGEE. V lost 1 base, J lost 1 base, and 17 bases lay in between. This nonspecific control used anti-CD3/anti-CD28 bead stimulation of CD4+ T cells. Responding CD4+ T cells were sorted by upregulation of both CD40 ligand and CD69. Of note for this clone: The target antigen is unknown.

The immunoSEQ assay was version 4, run in survey mode. Data came from immunoSEQ multiplex PCR; TCRdb stores just in-frame clones and leaves some out. Among roughly 48,000 clones listed, about 87% were seen once. V and J are TRBV9 and TRBJ1-1; the D gene is possibly TRBD1 (5 bases). The material sequenced was CD4+ T cells sorted from PBMCs after approximately 20-hour stimulation, taken from a patient who received antiretroviral therapy. The origin of this receptor is an adult woman with HIV who was CMV-seropositive. CDR3 region: CASSVQPVRQQNTEAFF. The CDR3 region has the DNA TGTGCCAGCAGCGTACAACCTGTTAGACAGCAGAACACTGAAGCTTTCTTT.